These 16 T cell receptor beta chains share one sample of origin, sequenced in a study of post-analysis software for immune sequencing data. What these receptors recognize is not known. Sequencing libraries made from TCR beta cDNA carried unique molecular identifiers. From the PCR reads, TCRdb called clonotypes with MiXCR, one entry per CDR3 protein. The repertoire holds 650,000 to 850,000 distinct CDR3 sequences, with approximately 57% as singletons. Study results and caveats: Included in a set of about five TRBV segments more frequent in patients than controls were TRBV5-6, TRBV5-1 and TRBV20-1.

The specimen was blood. Source of these receptors: a girl under 18 with multiple sclerosis.

V usage is TRBV5-1 and J usage is TRBJ2-3, with D perhaps assigned TRBD1 or TRBD2 (6 bases each). CDR1 is SGHRS and CDR2 is YFSETQ in the germline V gene. Trimming cost V 0 bases and J 4 bases, with 12 bases left between them. The CDR3 extends over 15 amino acids. The CDR3 here is CASSLDREASDTQYF. CDR3 DNA: TGCGCCAGCAGCTTGGACAGGGAGGCATCAGATACGCAGTATTTT.

This clonotype turned up a few times. This chain connects TRBV6-4 to TRBJ2-3, with a possible D match to TRBD1 (5 bases). Germline V CDR1 and CDR2: MRHNA, SNTAGT. Between the trimmed V and J ends, which lost 4 bases and 6 bases, there was a span of 14 bases. This CDR3 has 14 residues. The CDR3 is CASSVAGLGDTQYF. The CDR3 bases are TGTGCCAGCAGTGTCGCAGGGTTAGGGGATACGCAGTATTTT.

This rearrangement joins TRBV5-1 to TRBJ2-3; 7 bases agree with TRBD2. CDR1 and CDR2 from the germline V gene are SGHRS and YFSETQ. This CDR3 has 15 amino acids. V gave up 1 base and J gave up 4 bases; unmatched junction bases: 6. The CDR3 protein is CASSLFAGDSDTQYF. CDR3 bases: TGCGCCAGCAGCTTGTTTGCGGGGGATTCAGATACGCAGTATTTT.

V usage is TRBV5-1 and J usage is TRBJ1-4, with unresolved D. CDR3 size: 15 residues. The germline CDR1 and CDR2 sequences are SGHRS and YFSETQ. V was shortened by 0 bases and J by 8 bases, with 14 bases between the two germline ends. CDR3 protein: CASSLEVGVGEKLFF. The CDR3 bases are TGCGCCAGCAGCTTGGAGGTCGGAGTGGGAGAAAAACTGTTTTTT.

This rearrangement joins TRBV7-9 to TRBJ2-7, with D unclear. The J call may be incorrect, as the DNA end agrees better with TRBJ2-5. This CDR3 is built from 12 residues. The germline V gene encodes CDR1 SEHNR and CDR2 FQNEAQ (reference sequence). For the CDR3, the DNA is TGTGCCAGCAGCAAGACAATTGAGACCCAGTACTTC. Its protein is CASSKTIETQYF.

The chain has TRBV7-3 and TRBJ2-5; D is possibly TRBD2 (7 bases). V was shortened by 5 bases and J by 1 base, with 17 bases between the two germline ends. Germline V gene sequence: CDR1 SGHTA, CDR2 FQGTGA. This CDR3 is 16 amino acids long. CDR3 region: CASSVGQTSFQETQYF. The CDR3 coding sequence is TGTGCCAGCAGCGTCGGACAGACTAGCTTCCAAGAGACCCAGTACTTC.

This clonotype was recorded a few times. V usage is TRBV20-1 and J usage is TRBJ2-5; 8 bases are shared with TRBD2. The CDR3 length is 12 residues. J gave up 11 bases and V 6 bases, and 11 bases lay outside the gene matches. CDR1 and CDR2 (germline): DFQATT, SNEGSKA (reference sequence). CDR3 sequence: CSANLLEREQYF. The CDR3 region has the DNA TGCAGTGCCAACCTTCTTGAGCGGGAGCAGTACTTC.

This clonotype was observed a handful of times. The CDR3 is CASSPGTGQHGSYEQYF. The CDR3 nucleotides are TGTGCCAGCAGCCCCGGGACGGGACAGCACGGCTCCTACGAGCAGTACTTC. The V call is TRBV12-3 or TRBV12-4, the J call TRBJ2-7; 7 nucleotides line up with TRBD1. Unmatched junction bases numbered 14, after V lost 6 bases and J lost 0 bases. CDR3 length: 17 amino acids.

This chain uses TRBV20-1 with TRBJ2-3, with TRBD2 matching over 7 bases. Germline V gene data show CDR1 as DFQATT and CDR2 as SNEGSKA (reference sequence). J was trimmed by 2 bases and V by 0 bases; bases with no gene match: 5. CDR3 size: 15 residues. DNA for the CDR3: TGCAGTGCTAGAGAGGGGCGGGGGAACACAGATACGCAGTATTTT. As protein: CSAREGRGNTDTQYF.

This clonotype was picked up one time. The V gene is TRBV20-1, the J gene TRBJ1-2, with D maybe TRBD1 (5 bases). Germline V gene sequence: CDR1 DFQATT, CDR2 SNEGSKA (reference sequence). Trimming took 5 bases from V and 4 from J, leaving 17 bases between them. The CDR3 sequence is 14 residues long. CDR3 in amino acids: CSAEGRLTSYGYTF. Written as DNA, the CDR3 is TGCAGTGCTGAGGGGCGCTTAACGAGCTATGGCTACACCTTC.

This CDR3 reads CASSPGDFTYEQYF. In nucleotides, the CDR3 is TGCGCCAGCAGCCCCGGAGACTTCACCTACGAGCAGTACTTC. The chain couples TRBV5-1 to TRBJ2-7; the D is unclear. The CDR3 has 14 amino acids. Germline lookup yields CDR1 SGHRS and CDR2 YFSETQ. Trimming shortened V by 4 bases and J by 2 bases, and 13 bases separated the two germline ends. The complete variable domain, with remaining parts taken from reference TRBV5-1 and TRBJ2-7, reads KAGVTQTPRYLIKTRGQQVTLSCSPISGHRSVSWYQQTPGQGLQFLFEYFSETQRNKGNFPGRFSGRQFSNSRSEMNVSTLELGDSALYLCASSPGDFTYEQYFGPGTRLTVT.

The V call is TRBV5-1, the J call TRBJ2-7; 7 positions agree with TRBD2. Germline values: CDR1 SGHRS, CDR2 YFSETQ. The length of the CDR3 is 15 residues. Unmatched junction bases numbered 8, after V lost 4 bases and J lost 1 base. CDR3 region: CASSPGLVASYEQYF. The CDR3 region has the DNA TGCGCCAGCAGCCCTGGACTAGTGGCTTCCTACGAGCAGTACTTC.

The rearrangement links TRBV5-1 to TRBJ2-5; D unclear. CDR1 SGHRS and CDR2 YFSETQ come from the germline V gene. V shed 0 bases and J shed 11 bases, with 11 bases lying between them. This CDR3 is 12 amino acids long. The CDR3 bases are TGCGCCAGCAGCTTGGAACGCCTTGAGCAGTACTTC. Encoded protein: CASSLERLEQYF.

The V and J genes are TRBV7-2 and TRBJ1-2; D remains ambiguous. CDR3 size: 15 residues. Germline V CDR1 and CDR2: SGHTA, FQGNSA. V lost 5 bases to trimming and J lost 0 bases, with 13 bases between them. CDR3 nucleotides: TGTGCCAGCAGCGTTTGGCCAGGAACTAACTATGGCTACACCTTC. Translated, it gives CASSVWPGTNYGYTF.

This clonotype has only a few counts. The rearrangement joins TRBV20-1 to TRBJ2-5; D is unresolved. The ends were cut back, 0 bases at V and 0 bases at J, with 11 bases in the middle. Looked up from germline, CDR1 is DFQATT and CDR2 is SNEGSKA (reference sequence). This CDR3 contains 15 residues. The CDR3 DNA sequence: TGCAGTGCTAGAGATCGTGAGACCCACCAAGAGACCCAGTACTTC. Protein: CSARDRETHQETQYF.

The rearrangement joins TRBV20-1 to TRBJ2-1; possibly TRBD2 for D (6 bases). The CDR3 is 14 amino acids. V was cut by 1 base and J by 4 bases, with 11 bases left in between. The germline V gene has CDR1 DFQATT and CDR2 SNEGSKA (reference sequence). The CDR3 loop reads CSARVPSVYNEQFF. Written as DNA, the CDR3 is TGCAGTGCTAGAGTGCCTAGCGTATACAATGAGCAGTTCTTC.